This T cell receptor (beta chain) was sequenced for a study of shared T cell receptors in the human thymus. TCRdb keeps only in-frame clones here, not all; method: immunoSEQ multiplex PCR. The repertoire holds 550,000 to 800,000 clones, approximately 83% seen once, with 0.0095% to 0.013% in the top ten. CDR3 length equals 16 residues. Germline CDR1 reads MDHEN; CDR2 reads SYDVKM. Deletions cut 5 bases from V and 8 bases from J, with 21 bases between. These data also formed part of another study, on human thymus T cells. In that study: Donation was from healthy Finnish infants who were having corrective surgery that addressed congenital heart defects. What appeared biased in thymic and blood repertoires was the usage of V and J genes. Related research described strongly overlapping thymic repertoires in unrelated people.

The sequence was obtained from a girl under two years old with a congenital heart defect. The chain uses TRBV28 and TRBJ1-4; D is perhaps TRBD1 (6 bases). The specimen was thymocytes. DNA of the CDR3: TGTGCCAGCAGTCTCCCCTTACAGGGCGGTCTGGAAAAACTGTTTTTT. The encoded protein is CASSLPLQGGLEKLFF.